The clone carrying this TCR beta chain has more than one count but fewer than ten. According to the study, genomic DNA was the template for TCR beta VDJ and CDR3 profiling. TCRdb called the reads again in MiXCR, with one record for every CDR3 protein. The sample holds 120,000 or so distinct CDR3 sequences; 48% are singletons and the top ten take roughly 2.6%. This entry belongs to a study of CD8+CD57+ T cells in acquired aplastic anemia. The CDR3 covers 15 residues. CDR1 LNHDA and CDR2 SQIVND come from the germline V gene (reference sequence). Trimming at V came to 5 bases and at J to 5 bases, leaving 6 bases not matched to a gene.

Sequencing was done on a sample of sorted CD4+, CD8+, or CD8+CD57+ T cells (not recorded which) from PBMCs. This TCR came from a human donor in good health, serving as a control. The chain employs TRBV19 and TRBJ1-1; 12 bases align to TRBD1. CDR3 bases: TGTGCCAGTAGTTCCGGGACAGGGGGCTGGACTGAAGCTTTCTTT. This encodes CASSSGTGGWTEAFF.